These T cell receptor beta chains were read from a single sample in a study of tumor and adjacent non-tumor tissue in lung cancer. One entry per CDR3 protein results from TCRdb running MiXCR on the multiplex PCR reads. Counted here are some 200,000 distinct CDR3 sequences, approximately 74% occurring once; the ten biggest clones make up roughly 24%. The source material was lung tumor tissue. The source is a man between 60 and 75 years old with non-small cell lung cancer. The conserved cysteine and the conserved F or W are not part of the CDR3 here. Some rows mark clone size as missing; the rest say once, few, many or name a class of expanded clone.

j_call | clone_size | v_call | cdr3_aa
TRBJ2-5 | many | TRBV4-1 | ASSQRGGGGLQETQY
TRBJ2-7 | few | TRBV20-1 | SAFLSGGASYEQY
TRBJ1-1 | . | TRBV11-2 | ASSPRAMNTETS
TRBJ2-1 | few | TRBV29-1 | SGGGTYNEQL
TRBJ2-2 | many | TRBV6-1 | ASSERRGYTGELF
TRBJ2-5 | . | TRBV5-1 | ASSSRGGETQY
TRBJ1-5 | . | TRBV20-1 | SAIGETGSGVPQH
TRBJ2-7 | . | TRBV6-1 | ASKGDPKRSYEQY
TRBJ1-6 | . | TRBV11-3 | ASSPRSTYNSLLH
TRBJ1-4 | . | TRBV4-2 | SSSQDGPSRATNEKLF
TRBJ1-5 | . | TRBV6-2/TRBV6-3 | GSTGTGNQPQH
TRBJ2-6 | few | TRBV6-5 | ASSRRTAGANVLT
TRBJ2-1 | few | TRBV20-1 | SARDPRPGYNEQF
TRBJ2-3 | many | TRBV12-3/TRBV12-4 | ASKGTGALSTDTQY
TRBJ2-7 | . | TRBV20-1 | SAQRDESKQY
TRBJ2-3 | . | TRBV2 | ASKAGGRDTQY
TRBJ2-1 | many | TRBV11-2 | ASSLVRADTGEQF
TRBJ2-2 | . | TRBV4-1 | ASSQGSYPNTGELF
TRBJ2-7 | few | TRBV9 | ASSVEGVRSVNEQY
TRBJ2-7 | few | TRBV5-1 | ASHDGQTYEQY
TRBJ2-5 | . | TRBV20-1 | SARSPTGGPQY
TRBJ2-1 | . | TRBV24-1 | ATSDRTSSVYNEQF
TRBJ2-2 | many | TRBV10-1 | ASSERGQTNTGELF
TRBJ2-7 | . | TRBV7-4 | ASRDRPLLLEQY
TRBJ2-1 | few | TRBV30 | ARTTSGSNNEQF
TRBJ1-1 | . | TRBV29-1 | SVAGAGEAF
TRBJ2-3 | many | TRBV5-4 | ASSLAGGAGTDTQY
TRBJ1-3 | . | TRBV5-6 | ASRSLSDRYWNTIY
TRBJ1-1 | . | TRBV6-4 | ASCEGTDATEAF
TRBJ2-2 | . | TRBV12-3/TRBV12-4 | ASSGTRGTGELF